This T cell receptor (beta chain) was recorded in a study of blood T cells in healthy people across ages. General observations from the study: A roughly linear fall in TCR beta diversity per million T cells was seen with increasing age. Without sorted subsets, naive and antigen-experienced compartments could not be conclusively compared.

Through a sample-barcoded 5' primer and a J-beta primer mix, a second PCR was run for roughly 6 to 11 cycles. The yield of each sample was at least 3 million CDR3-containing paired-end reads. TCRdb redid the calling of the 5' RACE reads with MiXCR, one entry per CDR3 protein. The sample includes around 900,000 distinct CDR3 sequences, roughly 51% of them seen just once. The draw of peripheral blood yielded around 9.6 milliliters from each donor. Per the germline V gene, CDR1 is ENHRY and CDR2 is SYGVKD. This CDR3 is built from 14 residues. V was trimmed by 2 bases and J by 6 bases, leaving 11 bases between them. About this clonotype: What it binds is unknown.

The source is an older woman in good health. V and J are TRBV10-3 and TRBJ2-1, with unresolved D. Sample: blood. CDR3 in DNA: TGTGCCATCAGTGAGCCAGCTATAGGCAATGAGCAGTTCTTC. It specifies CAISEPAIGNEQFF.